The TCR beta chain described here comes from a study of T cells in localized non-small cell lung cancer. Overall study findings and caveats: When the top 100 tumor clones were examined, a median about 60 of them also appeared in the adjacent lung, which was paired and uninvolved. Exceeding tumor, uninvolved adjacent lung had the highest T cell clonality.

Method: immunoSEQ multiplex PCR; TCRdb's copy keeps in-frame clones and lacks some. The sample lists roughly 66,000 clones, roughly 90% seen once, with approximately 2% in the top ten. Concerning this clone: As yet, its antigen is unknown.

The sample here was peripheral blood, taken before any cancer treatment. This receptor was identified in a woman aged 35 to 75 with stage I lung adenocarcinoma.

The CDR3 coding sequence is TGTGCCAGCAGTGAGAGGGTCACAGATACGCAGTATTTT. Translating gives CASSERVTDTQYF. This chain connects TRBV6-4 to TRBJ2-3; perhaps TRBD2 as D (5 bases). Germline V CDR1 and CDR2: MRHNA, SNTAGT. The CDR3 consists of 13 residues. Deletions cut 3 bases from V and 2 bases from J, with 6 bases between.